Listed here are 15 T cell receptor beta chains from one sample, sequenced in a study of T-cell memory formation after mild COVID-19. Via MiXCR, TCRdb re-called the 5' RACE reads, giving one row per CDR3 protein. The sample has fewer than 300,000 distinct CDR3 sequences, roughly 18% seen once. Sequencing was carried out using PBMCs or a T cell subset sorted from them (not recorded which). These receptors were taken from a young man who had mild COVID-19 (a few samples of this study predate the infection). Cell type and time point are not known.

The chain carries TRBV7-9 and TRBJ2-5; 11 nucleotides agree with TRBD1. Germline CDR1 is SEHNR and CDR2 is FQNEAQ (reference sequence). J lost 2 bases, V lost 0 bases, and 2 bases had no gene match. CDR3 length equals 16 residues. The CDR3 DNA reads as TGTGCCAGCAGCTTAGCCGGGACAGGGGGGCAAGAGACCCAGTACTTC. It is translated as CASSLAGTGGQETQYF.

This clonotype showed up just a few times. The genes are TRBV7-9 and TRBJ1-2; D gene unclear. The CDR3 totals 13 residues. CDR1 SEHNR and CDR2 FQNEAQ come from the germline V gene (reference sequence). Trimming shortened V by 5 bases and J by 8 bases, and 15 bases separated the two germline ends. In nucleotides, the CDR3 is TGTGCCAGCAGCCCCCCAGCGGAATGGGGCTACACCTTC. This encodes CASSPPAEWGYTF.

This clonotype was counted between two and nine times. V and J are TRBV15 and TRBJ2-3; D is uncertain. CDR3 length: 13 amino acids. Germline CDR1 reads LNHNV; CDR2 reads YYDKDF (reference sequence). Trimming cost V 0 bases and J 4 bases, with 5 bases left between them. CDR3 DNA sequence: TGTGCCACCAGCAGAGATCCTCCAGATACGCAGTATTTT. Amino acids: CATSRDPPDTQYF.

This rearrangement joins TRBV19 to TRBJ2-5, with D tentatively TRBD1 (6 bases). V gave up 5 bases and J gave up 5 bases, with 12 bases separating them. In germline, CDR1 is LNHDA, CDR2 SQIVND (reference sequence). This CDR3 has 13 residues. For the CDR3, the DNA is TGTGCCAGTAGTTCCAGGGGAACGGAGACCCAGTACTTC. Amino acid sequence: CASSSRGTETQYF.

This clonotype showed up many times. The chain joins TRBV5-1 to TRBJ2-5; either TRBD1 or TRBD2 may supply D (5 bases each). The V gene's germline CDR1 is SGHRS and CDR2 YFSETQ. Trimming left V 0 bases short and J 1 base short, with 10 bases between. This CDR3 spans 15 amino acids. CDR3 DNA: TGCGCCAGCAGCTTGGCGGGGACGTCCCAAGAGACCCAGTACTTC. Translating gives CASSLAGTSQETQYF.

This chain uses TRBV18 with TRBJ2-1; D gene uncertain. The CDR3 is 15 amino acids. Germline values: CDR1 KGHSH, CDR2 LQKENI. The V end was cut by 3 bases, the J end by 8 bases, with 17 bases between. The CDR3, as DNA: TGTGCCAGCTCACCTTATGATAGCATAGAGGATGAGCAGTTCTTC. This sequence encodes CASSPYDSIEDEQFF.

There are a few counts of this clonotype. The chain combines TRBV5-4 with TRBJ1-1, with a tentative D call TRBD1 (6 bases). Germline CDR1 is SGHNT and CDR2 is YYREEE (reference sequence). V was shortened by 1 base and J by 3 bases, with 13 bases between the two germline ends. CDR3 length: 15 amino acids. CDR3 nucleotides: TGTGCCAGCAGCTTGTTCAGGGGCAGGGACACTGAAGCTTTCTTT. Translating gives CASSLFRGRDTEAFF.

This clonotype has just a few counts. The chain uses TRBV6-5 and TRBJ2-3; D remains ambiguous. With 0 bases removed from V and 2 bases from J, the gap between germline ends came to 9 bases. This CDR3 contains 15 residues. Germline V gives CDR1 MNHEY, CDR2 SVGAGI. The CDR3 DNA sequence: TGTGCCAGCAGTTACTCGCGTCTTTCCACAGATACGCAGTATTTT. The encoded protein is CASSYSRLSTDTQYF.

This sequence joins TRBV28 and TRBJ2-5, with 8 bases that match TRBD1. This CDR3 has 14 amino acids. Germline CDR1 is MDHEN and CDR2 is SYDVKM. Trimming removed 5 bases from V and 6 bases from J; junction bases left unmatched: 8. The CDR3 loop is CASSRTGNLQTQYF. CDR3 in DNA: TGTGCCAGCAGTAGGACAGGGAATCTACAGACCCAGTACTTC. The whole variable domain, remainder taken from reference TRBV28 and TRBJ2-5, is DVKVTQSSRYLVKRTGEKVFLECVQDMDHENMFWYRQDPGLGLRLIYFSYDVKMKEKGDIPEGYSVSREKKERFSLILESASTNQTSMYLCASSRTGNLQTQYFGPGTRLLVL.

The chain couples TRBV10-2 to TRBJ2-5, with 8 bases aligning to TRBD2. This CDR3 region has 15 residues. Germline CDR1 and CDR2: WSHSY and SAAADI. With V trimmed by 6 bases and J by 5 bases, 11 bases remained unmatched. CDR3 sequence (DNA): TGCGCCAGCAGAGCGAGAGGACTAGCCGGGGAGACCCAGTACTTC. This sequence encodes CASRARGLAGETQYF.

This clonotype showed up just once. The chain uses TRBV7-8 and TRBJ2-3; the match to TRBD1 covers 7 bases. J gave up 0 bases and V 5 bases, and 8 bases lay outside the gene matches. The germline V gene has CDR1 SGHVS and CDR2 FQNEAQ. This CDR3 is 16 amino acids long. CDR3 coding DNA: TGTGCCAGCAGCGCCATGGGCAGGGGGAGCACAGATACGCAGTATTTT. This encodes CASSAMGRGSTDTQYF.

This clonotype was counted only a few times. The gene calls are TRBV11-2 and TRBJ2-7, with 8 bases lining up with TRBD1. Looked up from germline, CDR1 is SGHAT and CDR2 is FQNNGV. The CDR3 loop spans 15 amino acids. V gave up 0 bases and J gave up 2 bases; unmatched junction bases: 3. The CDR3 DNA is TGTGCCAGCAGCTTAGATGGGACAGGTACCTACGAGCAGTACTTC. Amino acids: CASSLDGTGTYEQYF.

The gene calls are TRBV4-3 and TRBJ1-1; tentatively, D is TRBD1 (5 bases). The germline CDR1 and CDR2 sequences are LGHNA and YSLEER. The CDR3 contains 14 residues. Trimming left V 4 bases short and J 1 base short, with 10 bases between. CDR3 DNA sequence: TGCGCCAGCAGCCGTGGAGGGGAGAACACTGAAGCTTTCTTT. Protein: CASSRGGENTEAFF.

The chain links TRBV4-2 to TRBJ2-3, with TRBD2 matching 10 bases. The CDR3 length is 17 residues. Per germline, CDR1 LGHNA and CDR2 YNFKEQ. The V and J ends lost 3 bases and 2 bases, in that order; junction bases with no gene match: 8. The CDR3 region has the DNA TGTGCCAGCAGCCATCTTCTAGCGGGGGTGACCACAGATACGCAGTATTTT. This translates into CASSHLLAGVTTDTQYF.

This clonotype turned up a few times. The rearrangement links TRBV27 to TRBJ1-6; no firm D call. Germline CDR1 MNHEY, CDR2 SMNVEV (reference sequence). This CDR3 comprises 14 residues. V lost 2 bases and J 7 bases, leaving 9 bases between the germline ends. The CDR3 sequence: CASSLRPLNSPLHF. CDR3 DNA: TGTGCCAGCAGTTTAAGGCCACTAAATTCACCCCTCCACTTT.